Presented here are 27 T cell receptor beta chains from one specimen sequenced in a study of response to subunit inactivated influenza vaccine. TCRdb re-called the RT-PCR reads with MiXCR, one entry per CDR3 protein. Of some 500,000 distinct CDR3 sequences in the sample, about 25% were seen once. This specimen was CD4+ T cells sorted from PBMCs, taken 4 to 6 days after vaccination. These receptors all come from a man aged 50 or older who received an inactivated influenza vaccine.

The CDR3 loop reads CASSHRVIRDRGDTQYF. CDR3 in DNA: TGCGCCAGCAGCCACCGAGTAATCCGGGACAGGGGTGATACGCAGTATTTT. The V gene is TRBV4-1, the J gene TRBJ2-3; 10 bases match TRBD1. Germline CDR1 reads MGHRA; CDR2 reads YSYEKL. This CDR3 region has 17 residues. V shed 3 bases, J shed 6 bases, and the junction held 12 bases outside the gene matches.

The chain couples TRBV19 to TRBJ2-1; 11 nucleotides match TRBD2. V lost 3 bases to trimming and J lost 0 bases; unmatched junction nucleotides: 4. CDR1 and CDR2 (germline): LNHDA, SQIVND (reference sequence). This CDR3 is 17 amino acids long. The CDR3 protein is CASSIGTSGTSYNEQFF. The CDR3 DNA follows: TGTGCCAGTAGTATTGGGACTAGCGGCACCTCCTACAATGAGCAGTTCTTC.

The genes are TRBV20-1 and TRBJ2-2, with TRBD2 matching 8 bases. Germline-derived CDR1 and CDR2 are DFQATT and SNEGSKA (reference sequence). Germline trimming cut 3 bases from V and 2 bases from J; bases unmatched to any gene: 5. The CDR3 spans 15 residues. The CDR3 sequence is CSARMLAGNTGELFF. Here the CDR3 DNA reads TGCAGTGCTAGGATGCTAGCGGGCAACACCGGGGAGCTGTTTTTT.

The sample holds many counts of this clonotype. The CDR3 DNA is TGCGCCAGCAGCTTGGAGGGGAACACCGGGGAGCTGTTTTTT. The encoded protein is CASSLEGNTGELFF. The chain joins TRBV5-1 to TRBJ2-2; D not certain. The CDR3 contains 14 residues. V lost 0 bases to trimming and J lost 1 base, with 4 bases between them. Germline V lookup: CDR1 SGHRS, CDR2 YFSETQ.

The gene calls are TRBV7-2 and TRBJ2-2; 7 positions match TRBD1. The CDR3 sequence is 15 residues long. CDR1 SGHTA and CDR2 FQGNSA come from the germline V gene. V was pared by 3 bases and J by 5 bases, with 6 bases of the junction left unmatched. The CDR3 loop is CASSFGTVQTGELFF. The DNA of the CDR3 is TGTGCCAGCAGCTTCGGGACAGTACAGACCGGGGAGCTGTTTTTT. Looking up the rest from reference TRBV7-2 and TRBJ2-2 gives the full variable domain: GAGVSQSPSNKVTEKGKDVELRCDPISGHTALYWYRQSLGQGLEFLIYFQGNSAPDKSGLPSDRFSAERTGGSVSTLTIQRTQQEDSAVYLCASSFGTVQTGELFFGEGSRLTVL.

This clonotype was found many times. This chain connects TRBV12-3 or TRBV12-4 to TRBJ2-7, with D possibly TRBD2 on 5 matching bases. Trimming stripped 5 bases from V and 6 bases from J, with 17 bases between. CDR3 length: 14 amino acids. CDR3 DNA: TGTGCCAGCAGTCAATGGAGGAGCACGGGCGAGCAGTACTTC. Translation gives CASSQWRSTGEQYF.

The J gene is TRBJ2-5, the V gene TRBV20-1, with TRBD1 matching over 9 bases. V dropped 4 bases and J dropped 1; count of bases not matched to a gene: 7. Germline-derived CDR1 and CDR2 are DFQATT and SNEGSKA (reference sequence). The CDR3 covers 15 residues. The CDR3 region is CSAKKGQGIQETQYF. DNA of the CDR3: TGCAGTGCTAAAAAAGGACAGGGGATCCAAGAGACCCAGTACTTC.

This clonotype was recorded many times. This chain links TRBV4-3 with TRBJ2-2; the match to TRBD1 covers 7 bases. This CDR3 has 15 amino acids. The ends lost 6 bases at V and 1 base at J; junction bases unmatched: 5. The germline V gene has CDR1 LGHNA and CDR2 YSLEER. This CDR3 is CASSYQGVNTGELFF. The CDR3 bases are TGCGCCAGCAGTTACCAGGGGGTGAACACCGGGGAGCTGTTTTTT.

The chain employs TRBV10-3 and TRBJ1-1; D not resolved. V gave up 8 bases and J gave up 6 bases, with 16 bases separating them. The CDR3 sequence is 13 residues long. Germline assignment: CDR1 ENHRY and CDR2 SYGVKD. The CDR3 nucleotides read TGTGCCATCCAGATGGAACAGTCGGCTGAAGCTTTCTTT. This gives the protein CAIQMEQSAEAFF.

This clonotype has a handful of counts. This rearrangement joins TRBV9 to TRBJ2-5; no definite D call. Trimming took 3 bases from V and 1 from J, leaving 10 bases between them. Germline lookup yields CDR1 SGDLS and CDR2 YYNGEE. The CDR3 contains 14 residues. The CDR3 DNA follows: TGTGCCAGCAGCGCCTCGGCTACCCAAGAGACCCAGTACTTC. This codes for CASSASATQETQYF.

The rearrangement links TRBV29-1 to TRBJ2-7; D possibly corresponds to TRBD1 (6 bases). Trimming left V 7 bases short and J 4 bases short, with 14 bases between. This CDR3 spans 12 amino acids. Germline V gene data show CDR1 as SQVTM and CDR2 as ANQGSEA. As DNA, the CDR3 is TGCAGCGCCGGAGGACAGAAATACGAGCAGTACTTC. The encoded protein is CSAGGQKYEQYF.

The J gene is TRBJ2-4, the V gene TRBV5-1, with a possible D match to TRBD1 (5 bases). Per germline, CDR1 SGHRS and CDR2 YFSETQ. V was pared by 4 bases and J by 2 bases, with 13 bases between. The CDR3 has 15 amino acids. This chain's CDR3 is CASSPTDMPKNIQYF. CDR3 nucleotide sequence: TGCGCCAGCAGCCCAACGGACATGCCCAAAAACATTCAGTACTTC.

The chain is built from TRBV5-1 and TRBJ2-2, with 10 bases aligning to TRBD1. The CDR3 is 15 residues long. After removal of 4 bases from V and 6 bases from J, the junction contained 6 bases not matched to a gene. Germline V gives CDR1 SGHRS, CDR2 YFSETQ. The CDR3 is CASSPAGTGAGELFF. The CDR3 nucleotides read TGCGCCAGCAGCCCCGCCGGGACAGGGGCCGGGGAGCTGTTTTTT. The full variable domain, its missing parts supplied by reference TRBV5-1 and TRBJ2-2, is KAGVTQTPRYLIKTRGQQVTLSCSPISGHRSVSWYQQTPGQGLQFLFEYFSETQRNKGNFPGRFSGRQFSNSRSEMNVSTLELGDSALYLCASSPAGTGAGELFFGEGSRLTVL.

The rearrangement links TRBV7-9 to TRBJ1-3; no definite D call. V was cut by 3 bases and J by 3 bases, with 3 bases left in between. CDR1 SEHNR and CDR2 FQNEAQ come from the germline V gene (reference sequence). This CDR3 has 12 residues. The CDR3 DNA reads as TGTGCCAGCAGCTTGGATGGAAACACCATATATTTT. Its protein is CASSLDGNTIYF.

This clonotype was seen more than once but under ten times. The CDR3 here is CASSPVDVSYEQYF. The CDR3 nucleotides read TGCGCCAGCAGCCCGGTAGACGTCTCCTACGAGCAGTACTTC. The chain joins TRBV5-1 to TRBJ2-7; D is undetermined. The length of the CDR3 is 14 residues. Germline loops: CDR1 SGHRS, CDR2 YFSETQ. V lost 4 bases and J lost 0, with 11 bases in between.

This clonotype was counted a few times. This chain joins TRBV18 and TRBJ2-1; 11 bases are shared with TRBD1. The CDR3 is 15 amino acids. V lost 3 bases, J lost 8 bases, and 6 bases stayed unmatched. Germline loops: CDR1 KGHSH, CDR2 LQKENI. CDR3 sequence (DNA): TGTGCCAGCTCACCTGGACAGGGGGCGCATCATGAGCAGTTCTTC. This encodes CASSPGQGAHHEQFF. The entire variable domain, with the rest obtained from reference TRBV18 and TRBJ2-1, is as follows: NAGVMQNPRHLVRRRGQEARLRCSPMKGHSHVYWYRQLPEEGLKFMVYLQKENIIDESGMPKERFSAEFPKEGPSILRIQQVVRGDSAAYFCASSPGQGAHHEQFFGPGTRLTVL.

This clonotype was detected a few times. The genes are TRBV20-1 and TRBJ2-7; D possibly corresponds to TRBD2 (5 bases). The CDR3 is made up of 12 amino acids. V was shortened by 1 base and J by 3 bases, with 7 bases between the two germline ends. The germline V gene encodes CDR1 DFQATT and CDR2 SNEGSKA (reference sequence). The chain's CDR3 is CSARGRDYEQYF. The CDR3 coding sequence is TGCAGTGCTAGAGGCCGGGACTACGAGCAGTACTTC.

The genes are TRBV29-1 and TRBJ2-7; 7 bases match TRBD1. Germline-derived CDR1 and CDR2 are SQVTM and ANQGSEA. The CDR3 length is 16 residues. Germline trimming cut 5 bases from V and 6 bases from J; bases unmatched to any gene: 19. CDR3 coding DNA: TGCAGCGTTAGGGGGCTGGCAGGGCAGCTTCAGGGCGAGCAGTACTTC. This encodes CSVRGLAGQLQGEQYF.

The chain uses TRBV7-8 and TRBJ2-1; possibly TRBD1 for D (6 bases). V gave up 5 bases and J gave up 13 bases, with 12 bases separating them. The CDR3 is 11 amino acids. The germline CDR1 and CDR2 sequences are SGHVS and FQNEAQ. CDR3 protein: CASSLRDIQFF. The CDR3 DNA follows: TGTGCCAGCAGCCTACGGGACATACAGTTCTTC. The full variable domain, with the rest looked up from reference TRBV7-8 and TRBJ2-1, is GAGVSQSPRYKVAKRGQDVALRCDPISGHVSLFWYQQALGQGPEFLTYFQNEAQLDKSGLPSDRFFAERPEGSVSTLKIQRTQQEDSAVYLCASSLRDIQFFGPGTRLTVL.

The rearrangement joins TRBV15 to TRBJ2-5; maybe TRBD2 (6 bases). Trimming removed 3 bases from V and 3 bases from J, with 11 bases in between. This CDR3 region has 14 residues. Germline assignment: CDR1 LNHNV and CDR2 YYDKDF (reference sequence). The CDR3: CATSSRAGKETQYF. The CDR3 coding sequence is TGTGCCACCAGCAGTCGGGCGGGGAAAGAGACCCAGTACTTC.

This clonotype was seen a single time. The V gene is TRBV4-1, the J gene TRBJ2-7, with a tentative D call TRBD1 (8 bases). The CDR3 has 19 amino acids. Trimming pared 0 bases from V and 3 bases from J, leaving 24 bases between. CDR1 and CDR2 from the germline V gene are MGHRA and YSYEKL. The CDR3 protein is CASSQEPGQGGLPGYEQYF. The DNA of the CDR3 is TGCGCCAGCAGCCAAGAGCCCGGACAGGGAGGGCTCCCTGGCTACGAGCAGTACTTC.

This clonotype was recorded many times. The chain combines TRBV29-1 with TRBJ2-7, with 8 nucleotides matching TRBD1. Germline V lookup: CDR1 SQVTM, CDR2 ANQGSEA. The J segment lost 2 bases and the V segment lost 7 bases, leaving 7 bases of the junction unmatched. This CDR3 comprises 13 residues. The CDR3 sequence is CSAEGQGAYEQYF. The CDR3 DNA follows: TGCAGCGCGGAAGGACAGGGCGCCTACGAGCAGTACTTC.

The chain uses TRBV6-5 and TRBJ2-7; D uncertain. The CDR3 sequence is 19 residues long. The germline V gene has CDR1 MNHEY and CDR2 SVGAGI. V was trimmed by 0 bases and J by 3 bases, leaving 24 bases between them. The CDR3 bases are TGTGCCAGCAGTTACTCGAAGCAAGTGGGTTCCCTAGGAATCTACGAGCAGTACTTC. Its translation is CASSYSKQVGSLGIYEQYF.

A few counts support this clonotype. The gene calls are TRBV7-9 and TRBJ1-1; unclear D gene. This CDR3 contains 14 residues. Germline-derived CDR1 and CDR2 are SEHNR and FQNEAQ (reference sequence). The V end was cut by 3 bases, the J end by 0 bases, with 8 bases between. CDR3 in amino acids: CASSFAKVNTEAFF. CDR3 coding DNA: TGTGCCAGCAGCTTCGCCAAAGTGAACACTGAAGCTTTCTTT.

The genes are TRBV4-1 and TRBJ2-7; 9 bases align to TRBD1. CDR1 and CDR2 from the germline V gene are MGHRA and YSYEKL. The junction had 5 bases not matched to a gene; V was cut back by 2 bases and J by 3 bases. The CDR3 runs to 15 residues. CDR3 in amino acids: CASSQPWTGDYEQYF. The DNA of the CDR3 is TGCGCCAGCAGCCAACCTTGGACAGGGGACTACGAGCAGTACTTC.

J is TRBJ2-5 and V is TRBV7-2; perhaps TRBD1 as D (6 bases). The V gene lost 1 base and the J gene lost 1 base, with 13 bases spanning the gap. CDR3 length equals 16 residues. From germline, CDR1 is SGHTA and CDR2 FQGNSA. CDR3 bases: TGTGCCAGCAGCTTAGGTTGGGGGCCACCCCAAGAGACCCAGTACTTC. This encodes CASSLGWGPPQETQYF.

The chain has TRBV5-4 and TRBJ2-1; 8 bases map to TRBD1. V lost 4 bases and J lost 6; bases outside the gene matches: 9. Germline lookup yields CDR1 SGHNT and CDR2 YYREEE (reference sequence). CDR3 length: 15 amino acids. Here the CDR3 reads CASSQRTGTFNEQFF. The CDR3 region has the DNA TGTGCCAGCAGCCAGCGGACAGGGACCTTCAATGAGCAGTTCTTC. Drawing the rest from reference TRBV5-4 and TRBJ2-1, the complete variable domain is ETGVTQSPTHLIKTRGQQVTLRCSSQSGHNTVSWYQQALGQGPQFIFQYYREEENGRGNFPPRFSGLQFPNYSSELNVNALELDDSALYLCASSQRTGTFNEQFFGPGTRLTVL.